The clone carrying this T cell receptor beta chain has a single count. Its antigen is undetermined. Assay: immunoSEQ multiplex PCR; the TCRdb copy retains only in-frame clones and omits some. The sample lists about 110,000 clones, 90% to 96% occurring once. Per germline, CDR1 ENHRY and CDR2 SYGVKD. Trimming removed 6 bases from V and 5 bases from J, with 19 bases in between. This CDR3 spans 15 amino acids. The data originate from a study of cytomegalovirus exposure and HLA in healthy donors. Study outcomes and limitations: Researchers reported that a few CMV-associated chains were confirmed in vitro as CMV antigen-specific. A list of approximately 160 TCR beta chains associated with cytomegalovirus was given.

The chain joins TRBV10-3 to TRBJ1-2, with no clear D. Specimen: PBMCs. The clonotype comes from a woman under 30 in good health and CMV-seronegative. CDR3 sequence reads: CAIRAGVTSGYGYTF. The DNA of the CDR3 is TGTGCCATCAGGGCCGGGGTGACTTCGGGTTATGGCTACACCTTC.